The 25 T cell receptor beta chains below come from one sample, sequenced in a study of cytomegalovirus exposure and HLA in healthy donors (TCRdb year 2017). The library came from the immunoSEQ multiplex PCR assay. The multiplex PCR relied on a mix of 60 forward primers for TCR Vbeta segments and 13 reverse primers for TCR Jbeta segments. TCRdb carries this immuneACCESS record with in-frame sequences only. Its versions omit some clonotypes, under half of them owing to an unresolved V gene in the studies checked, with the rest unexplained. This sample holds approximately 150,000 clones; about three quarters were observed only once. The top ten clonotypes cover over 2.5% of the sample. What was sequenced was PBMCs. The receptors were sampled from a woman in her twenties or thirties in good health and CMV-seronegative.

V and J are TRBV6-1 and TRBJ2-7; 8 nucleotides agree with TRBD1. The CDR3 loop spans 15 amino acids. Unmatched junction bases numbered 7, after V lost 3 bases and J lost 3 bases. Germline CDR1 and CDR2: MNHNS and SASEGT. The CDR3 sequence: CASSDGGQGDYEQYF. The CDR3 DNA sequence: TGTGCCAGCAGTGACGGTGGACAGGGTGACTACGAGCAGTACTTC.

This clone has only a few counts. V and J are TRBV7-2 and TRBJ2-5, with D possibly TRBD2 on 5 matching bases. The V gene's germline CDR1 is SGHTA and CDR2 FQGNSA. Between the trimmed V and J ends, which lost 5 bases and 5 bases, there was a span of 12 bases. The CDR3 extends over 13 amino acids. CDR3 in DNA: TGTGCCAGCAGCCCTACCGGAGGCGAGACCCAGTACTTC. Protein: CASSPTGGETQYF.

This clone was seen a handful of times. The gene calls are TRBV5-8 and TRBJ2-7; 7 positions agree with TRBD2. The CDR3 has 14 residues. Germline CDR1 SGHTS, CDR2 YDEGEE. V lost 1 base and J lost 3; bases outside the gene matches: 4. The CDR3 DNA is TGTGCCAGCAGCTTGCCTAGCGGAAGCTACGAGCAGTACTTC. Translation gives CASSLPSGSYEQYF.

The chain couples TRBV7-6 to TRBJ2-7; maybe TRBD2 (5 bases). V gave up 0 bases and J gave up 3 bases, with 18 bases separating them. Germline values: CDR1 SGHVS, CDR2 FNYEAQ. The length of the CDR3 is 17 residues. The CDR3 DNA follows: TGTGCCAGCAGCTTAGCGCGATGGAGGAGCCAAAGCTACGAGCAGTACTTC. Protein: CASSLARWRSQSYEQYF.

The chain combines TRBV7-2 with TRBJ2-2, with 8 bases that match TRBD1. Germline V gene lookup returns CDR1 SGHTA and CDR2 FQGNSA. The CDR3 contains 15 residues. Trimming took 5 bases from V and 3 from J; bases not matched to a gene: 5. The CDR3 protein is CASSRRGLDTGELFF. In DNA, the CDR3 is TGTGCCAGCAGCCGCAGGGGGCTGGACACCGGGGAGCTGTTTTTT.

V usage is TRBV19 and J usage is TRBJ2-2, with D uncertain. Trimming pared 4 bases from V and 6 bases from J, leaving 6 bases between. Germline-derived CDR1 and CDR2 are LNHDA and SQIVND (reference sequence). CDR3 length: 12 residues. In DNA form, the CDR3 reads TGTGCCAGTAGTACTCCGGCCGGGGAGCTGTTTTTT. Translated: CASSTPAGELFF.

The CDR3 sequence is CASSQGRPYNEQFF. CDR3 sequence (DNA): TGCGCCAGCAGCCAAGGGAGACCCTACAATGAGCAGTTCTTC. J is TRBJ2-1 and V is TRBV4-1; D gene uncertain. Deletions cut 1 base from V and 2 bases from J, with 6 bases between. This CDR3 spans 14 amino acids. Germline V lookup: CDR1 MGHRA, CDR2 YSYEKL.

This chain uses TRBV27 with TRBJ1-3; D possibly corresponds to TRBD1 (5 bases). The CDR3 is 16 amino acids. Deletions cut 5 bases from V and 5 bases from J, with 19 bases between. Germline assignment: CDR1 MNHEY and CDR2 SMNVEV (reference sequence). CDR3 DNA: TGTGCCAGCAGTCCCCGTGCAGGGTATATTCGAAACACCATATATTTT. This codes for CASSPRAGYIRNTIYF.

The chain links TRBV27 to TRBJ2-3; 7 positions match TRBD2. This CDR3 has 16 amino acids. Germline V gene lookup returns CDR1 MNHEY and CDR2 SMNVEV (reference sequence). The trim removed 9 bases at V and 2 bases at J, leaving 14 bases unmatched. The CDR3 sequence is CASSWWASGNTDTQYF. In DNA, the CDR3 is TGTGCCAGTTCCTGGTGGGCTAGCGGAAACACAGATACGCAGTATTTT.

The J gene is TRBJ2-2, the V gene TRBV6-1, with 9 bases fitting TRBD1. The germline V gene has CDR1 MNHNS and CDR2 SASEGT. J gave up 2 bases and V 7 bases, and 5 bases lay outside the gene matches. This CDR3 has 15 amino acids. The CDR3 DNA reads TGTGCCAGCATGGGACAGGGATTAAACACCGGGGAGCTGTTTTTT. Its translation is CASMGQGLNTGELFF.

This clone was counted only a few times. This chain connects TRBV5-1 to TRBJ2-1; TRBD1 might be the D (5 bases). Per germline, CDR1 SGHRS and CDR2 YFSETQ. The V end lost 1 base, the J end lost 5 bases, and 10 bases lay between the germline ends. The CDR3 spans 14 residues. CDR3 amino acids: CASSLLDIHNEQFF. The DNA of the CDR3 is TGCGCCAGCAGCTTGCTGGACATTCACAATGAGCAGTTCTTC.

The chain is built from TRBV7-9 and TRBJ1-2; D might be TRBD1 (5 bases). The CDR3 is made up of 13 amino acids. CDR1 is SEHNR and CDR2 is FQNEAQ in the germline V gene (reference sequence). The V gene lost 5 bases and the J gene lost 6 bases, with 13 bases spanning the gap. The DNA of the CDR3 is TGTGCCAGCAGCGGGGGGAGGGGCGATGGCTACACCTTC. Protein: CASSGGRGDGYTF. Supplemented by reference TRBV7-9 and TRBJ1-2, the full variable domain reads DTGVSQNPRHKITKRGQNVTFRCDPISEHNRLYWYRQTLGQGPEFLTYFQNEAQLEKSRLLSDRFSAERPKGSFSTLEIQRTEQGDSAMYLCASSGGRGDGYTFGSGTRLTVV.

A word on this clone: Within the sample, other DNA sequences also encode this same CDR3. The chain is built from TRBV4-3 and TRBJ2-5, with D perhaps matching TRBD1 (6 bases). V gave up 0 bases and J gave up 5 bases, with 7 bases separating them. The CDR3 sequence is 13 residues long. The germline V gene encodes CDR1 LGHNA and CDR2 YSLEER. The CDR3 nucleotides read TGCGCCAGCAGCCAAGACAGGGGTGAGACCCAGTACTTC. The encoded protein is CASSQDRGETQYF.

The chain has TRBV11-2 and TRBJ2-1; D possibly corresponds to TRBD1 (5 bases). The V end was cut by 8 bases, the J end by 3 bases, with 14 bases between. The CDR3 totals 14 residues. The germline V gene encodes CDR1 SGHAT and CDR2 FQNNGV. CDR3 coding DNA: TGTGCCAGCCTTCAGCAGGGAAGCTACAATGAGCAGTTCTTC. This sequence encodes CASLQQGSYNEQFF.

This clone was seen more than once but under ten times. The V and J genes are TRBV30 and TRBJ2-2; tentatively, D is TRBD2 (5 bases). Looked up from germline, CDR1 is GTSNPN and CDR2 is SVGIG (reference sequence). Trimming took 4 bases from V and 7 from J, leaving 10 bases between them. The CDR3 has 12 residues. The CDR3: CAWNPGDGELFF. CDR3 nucleotides: TGTGCCTGGAATCCCGGGGACGGGGAGCTGTTTTTT.

The chain uses TRBV5-4 and TRBJ1-1; no definite D call. Looked up from germline, CDR1 is SGHNT and CDR2 is YYREEE (reference sequence). V was shortened by 4 bases and J by 1 base, with 14 bases between the two germline ends. This CDR3 has 15 amino acids. This chain's CDR3 is CASSARIISNTEAFF. CDR3 sequence (DNA): TGTGCCAGCAGCGCCAGGATAATATCGAACACTGAAGCTTTCTTT. The whole variable domain, remainder taken from reference TRBV5-4 and TRBJ1-1, is ETGVTQSPTHLIKTRGQQVTLRCSSQSGHNTVSWYQQALGQGPQFIFQYYREEENGRGNFPPRFSGLQFPNYSSELNVNALELDDSALYLCASSARIISNTEAFFGQGTRLTVV.

V gene TRBV21-1 combines with J gene TRBJ2-7; TRBD1, the table's D call, lacks a check against the DNA. TRBV21-1 is recorded as a pseudogene. The CDR3 is 13 amino acids. CDR3 sequence reads: CASVQSGFYEQYF. CDR3 DNA: TGTGCCAGCGTTCAATCAGGTTTCTACGAGCAGTACTTC.

CDR3 sequence (DNA): TGTGCCAGTAGGGACAGGACTGCCTCCTACGAGCAGTACTTC. Its protein product is CASRDRTASYEQYF. This chain uses TRBV19 with TRBJ2-7; 7 nucleotides line up with TRBD1. Trimming cost V 6 bases and J 0 bases; bases outside gene matches: 5. CDR1 LNHDA and CDR2 SQIVND come from the germline V gene (reference sequence). The CDR3 length is 14 residues.

The chain carries TRBV14 and TRBJ1-6; the D is unclear. The CDR3 has 14 amino acids. Germline V gene data show CDR1 as SGHDN and CDR2 as FVKESK. V lost 0 bases and J lost 8, with 8 bases in between. This chain's CDR3 is CASSQDREYSPLHF. In DNA form, the CDR3 reads TGTGCCAGCAGCCAAGATCGGGAGTATTCACCCCTCCACTTT.

The V call is TRBV6-5, the J call TRBJ1-2, with 7 bases that match TRBD1. The CDR3 is 13 amino acids. The germline gives CDR1 MNHEY, CDR2 SVGAGI. V trimming: 6 bases; J trimming: 1 base; junction bases outside the gene matches: 2. CDR3: CASSRDSNYGYTF. For the CDR3, the DNA is TGTGCCAGCAGCCGGGACAGTAACTATGGCTACACCTTC.

V is TRBV7-8 and J is TRBJ2-7; the match to TRBD2 covers 7 bases. V dropped 2 bases and J dropped 3; count of bases not matched to a gene: 10. The CDR3 consists of 16 residues. Per germline, CDR1 SGHVS and CDR2 FQNEAQ. CDR3 residues: CASSLKLAGAHYEQYF. The CDR3 nucleotides are TGTGCCAGCAGCTTAAAGTTAGCGGGCGCTCACTACGAGCAGTACTTC.

The chain has TRBV11-2 and TRBJ1-1; 8 bases are a match to TRBD1. Germline V CDR1 and CDR2: SGHAT, FQNNGV. Trimming took 5 bases from V and 7 from J; bases not matched to a gene: 6. The CDR3 length is 13 residues. CDR3 amino acids: CASSPTGGGEAFF. The CDR3 nucleotides are TGTGCCAGCAGCCCTACAGGGGGGGGTGAAGCTTTCTTT.

The chain links TRBV10-3 to TRBJ2-1; the D gene is possibly TRBD2 (5 bases). Trimming pared 6 bases from V and 0 bases from J, leaving 12 bases between. The CDR3 is 15 residues long. CDR1 is ENHRY, CDR2 SYGVKD, per germline. The CDR3 coding sequence is TGTGCCATCAGCGGAGACTACCACTCCTACAATGAGCAGTTCTTC. This translates into CAISGDYHSYNEQFF.

The V and J genes are TRBV28 and TRBJ2-1; TRBD1 aligns across 9 bases. The CDR3 extends over 16 amino acids. The junction had 10 bases not matched to a gene; V was cut back by 5 bases and J by 5 bases. CDR1 MDHEN and CDR2 SYDVKM come from the germline V gene. The CDR3 DNA reads as TGTGCCAGCAGTCCTCATCCGGGACAGGGTAACAATGAGCAGTTCTTC. Translated: CASSPHPGQGNNEQFF.

The J gene is TRBJ2-7, the V gene TRBV6-1; 7 positions match TRBD2. CDR3 length: 13 residues. V gave up 7 bases and J gave up 5 bases; unmatched junction bases: 8. Germline V gene sequence: CDR1 MNHNS, CDR2 SASEGT. The CDR3: CASTTTAGDEQYF. The CDR3 nucleotides read TGTGCCAGCACCACCACGGCGGGAGACGAGCAGTACTTC.